This is a list of T cell receptor beta chains from one sample in a study of Ad26.COV2.S vaccination and SARS-CoV-2 variants. TCRdb keeps only in-frame clones here, not all; method: immunoSEQ multiplex PCR. Of 300,000 to 400,000 clones in the sample, about 89% were seen once. The starting material was peripheral blood, obtained in a trial of Ad26.COV2.S vaccine versus placebo. The receptors stem from a person between 18 and 60 years old who received the Ad26.COV2.S COVID-19 vaccine or a placebo. Both conserved end residues are trimmed from each CDR3. Fields, in order: D gene, V gene, CDR3 protein. A D gene is named only where the DNA matches it firmly.

NA TRBV28 ASSTEDREAF
TRBD1 TRBV3-1/TRBV3-2 ASSQGQGKLNTEAF
NA TRBV28 ASSLFRAPNTGELF
TRBD1 TRBV7-8 ASSIGQGLGYGYT
NA TRBV5-1 ASSLSPGGGPEAF
TRBD1 TRBV5-1 ASSLEARTGDQPQH
NA TRBV19 ASSASAGNYNEQF
TRBD1 TRBV28 ASSLTGSSYNSPLH
NA TRBV2 ASRRDMNTEAF
NA TRBV2 ASSEGLIGRVKGYEQY
TRBD1 TRBV3-1/TRBV3-2 ASSQKGTGYGYT
NA TRBV5-4 ASSPQDRTEAF
NA TRBV28 ASSLTGTEAF
NA TRBV29-1 SVRSPGNEQF
TRBD1 TRBV27 ASGQTGPREKLF
NA TRBV9 ASSPRAENTGELF
TRBD1 TRBV2 ASSRTGGYGYT
NA TRBV5-1 ASSPITGYSTDTQY
TRBD1 TRBV5-6 ASSLGTGGGLNYGYT
TRBD1 TRBV19 ASSTSDRGSSYEQY
NA TRBV4-2 ASSPDSGRYGYT
NA TRBV7-8 ASSLEVGLETQY
TRBD1 TRBV19 ASEPTGGLNYGYT
TRBD2 TRBV28 ASSFGGSDSTDTQY
NA TRBV6-2/TRBV6-3 ASSYGPGEQF
NA TRBV16 ASSQLTLYGYT
NA TRBV7-8 ASSLVQGYNEQF
NA TRBV4-1 ASSQDRPGLSYEQY
NA TRBV19 ASSIGSGGAYEQY
NA TRBV28 ASSFPEDSGNTIY
TRBD1 TRBV4-3 ASSQTLDRSYGYT
NA TRBV19 ASSTRVYGYT
NA TRBV10-3 AISSNSGLSSYEQY
TRBD1 TRBV11-2 ASSLWTGNPRELF
NA TRBV5-1 ASSLEPGRRGYNYGYT